The present T cell receptor beta chain was sequenced within a study of CD8+ T cells in alopecia areata. Study as a whole: Administration of oral tofacitinib to treated patients was at 5 to 10 mg twice daily.

As regards this clone: Its specificity is unknown.

V lost 1 base to trimming and J lost 4 bases; unmatched junction nucleotides: 2. The germline V gene encodes CDR1 SGHRS and CDR2 YFSETQ. This CDR3 spans 15 amino acids. Study-level findings and limits: Compared with normal scalp, lesional scalp had higher clonality and more expanded CD8+ clones.

cDNA serving as the sequencing template came from extracted, reverse transcribed RNA. Sequencing was performed with immunoSEQ multiplex PCR; in TCRdb, only in-frame clones are kept and a portion is missing. Altogether some 180,000 clones are present, approximately 55% being singletons, with the ten largest covering approximately 11%. Treatment described: oral pan-JAK inhibitor, 5-10 mg twice daily. The sequence came from a human donor with alopecia areata. The rearrangement joins TRBV5-1 to TRBJ2-2, with 9 bases that match TRBD1. The source material was CD8+ T cells sorted from blood, sampled at week 24, from a patient treated with tofacitinib. CDR3 amino acids: CASSLRDRATGELFF. Here the CDR3 DNA reads TGCGCCAGCAGCTTGAGGGACAGGGCCACCGGGGAGCTGTTTTTT.